This T cell receptor beta chain was captured by sequencing in a study of beta chain features in type 1 diabetes. Study results and caveats: Moderate yet significant TCRB CDR3 shortening was seen in Type 1 diabetes patients in all four CD4+ subsets.

Expressed TCRB transcripts were sequenced because the entire RNA isolate underwent reverse transcription. The assay was immunoSEQ multiplex PCR, and TCRdb's table has in-frame clones only and misses some. The profile covers 150,000 to 200,000 clones, with approximately 8.7% appearing a single time and approximately 0.7% taken by the ten largest. In its sample, this clone was seen a few times. Its matching antigen is unknown. CDR1 is SGDLS, CDR2 YYNGEE, per germline. The CDR3 has 15 residues. The V and J ends lost 0 bases and 2 bases respectively, with 10 bases between them. This sequence joins TRBV9 and TRBJ2-3; D call uncertain. The sample taken for sequencing was central memory CD4+ T cells from blood. The clonotype comes from a woman aged 30 to 39 with type 1 diabetes. This CDR3 reads CASSVVGDATDTQYF. The CDR3, as DNA: TGTGCCAGCAGCGTAGTTGGAGATGCCACAGATACGCAGTATTTT.